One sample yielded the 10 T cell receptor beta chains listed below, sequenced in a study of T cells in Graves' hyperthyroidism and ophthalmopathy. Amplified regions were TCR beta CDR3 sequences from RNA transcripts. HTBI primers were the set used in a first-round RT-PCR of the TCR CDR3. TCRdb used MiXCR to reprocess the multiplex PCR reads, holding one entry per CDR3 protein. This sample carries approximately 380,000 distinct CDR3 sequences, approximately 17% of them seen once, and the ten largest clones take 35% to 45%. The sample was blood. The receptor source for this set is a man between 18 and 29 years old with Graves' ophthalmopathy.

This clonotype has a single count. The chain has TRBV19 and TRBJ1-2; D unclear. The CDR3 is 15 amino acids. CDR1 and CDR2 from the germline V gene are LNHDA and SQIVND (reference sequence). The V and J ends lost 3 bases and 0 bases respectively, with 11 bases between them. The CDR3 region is CASSMPALSNYGYTF. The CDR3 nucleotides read TGTGCCAGTAGTATGCCGGCCCTATCTAACTATGGCTACACCTTC.

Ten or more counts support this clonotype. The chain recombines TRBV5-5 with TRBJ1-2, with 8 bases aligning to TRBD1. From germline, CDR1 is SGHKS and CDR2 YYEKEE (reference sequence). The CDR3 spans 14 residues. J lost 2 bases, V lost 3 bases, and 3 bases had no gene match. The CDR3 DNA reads TGTGCCAGCAGCTACCGGACAGGGAACTATGGCTACACCTTC. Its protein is CASSYRTGNYGYTF.

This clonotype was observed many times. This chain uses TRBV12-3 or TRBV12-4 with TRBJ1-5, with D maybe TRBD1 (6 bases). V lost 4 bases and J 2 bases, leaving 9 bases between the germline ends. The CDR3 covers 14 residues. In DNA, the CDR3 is TGTGCCAGCAGTTCAGGGGCCCGCAATCAGCCCCAGCATTTT. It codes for CASSSGARNQPQHF.

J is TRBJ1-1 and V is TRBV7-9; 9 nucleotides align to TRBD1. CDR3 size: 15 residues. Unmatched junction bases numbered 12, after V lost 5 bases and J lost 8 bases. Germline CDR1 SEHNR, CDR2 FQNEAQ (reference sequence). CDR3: CASSTDRGPEVEAFF. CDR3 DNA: TGTGCCAGCAGCACGGACAGGGGCCCGGAGGTGGAAGCTTTCTTT.

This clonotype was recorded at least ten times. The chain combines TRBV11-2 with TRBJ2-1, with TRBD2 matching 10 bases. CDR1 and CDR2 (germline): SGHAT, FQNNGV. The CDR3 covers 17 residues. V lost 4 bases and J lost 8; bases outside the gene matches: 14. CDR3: CASSSLAGVGSVDEQFF. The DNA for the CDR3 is TGTGCCAGCAGCTCCCTAGCGGGGGTGGGGTCCGTTGATGAGCAGTTCTTC.

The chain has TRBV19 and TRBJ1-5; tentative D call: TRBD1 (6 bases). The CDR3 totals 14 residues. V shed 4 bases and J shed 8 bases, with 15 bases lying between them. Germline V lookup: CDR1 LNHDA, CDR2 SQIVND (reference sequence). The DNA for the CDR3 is TGTGCCAGTAGTAGGACAGCCTATGGTGAGCCCCAGCATTTT. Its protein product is CASSRTAYGEPQHF.

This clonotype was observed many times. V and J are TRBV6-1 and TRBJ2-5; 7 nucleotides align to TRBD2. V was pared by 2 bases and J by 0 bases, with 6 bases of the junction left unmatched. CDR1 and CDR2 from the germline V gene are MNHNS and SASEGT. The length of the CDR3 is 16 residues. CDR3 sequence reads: CASSESPGGHQETQYF. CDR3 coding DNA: TGTGCCAGCAGTGAAAGTCCGGGGGGACACCAAGAGACCCAGTACTTC.

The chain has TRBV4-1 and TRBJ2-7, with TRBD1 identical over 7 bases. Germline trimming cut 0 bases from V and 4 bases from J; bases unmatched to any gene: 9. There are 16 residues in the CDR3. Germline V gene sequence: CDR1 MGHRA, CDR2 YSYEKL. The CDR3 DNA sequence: TGCGCCAGCAGCCAAGAAGGGGGCCGGGGTCGGTACGAGCAGTACTTC. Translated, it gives CASSQEGGRGRYEQYF.

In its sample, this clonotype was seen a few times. DNA of the CDR3: TGTGCCACCAGTGATTACCCGACAGGGAGCTCCTACAATGAGCAGTTCTTC. It yields the protein CATSDYPTGSSYNEQFF. The rearrangement uses TRBV24-1 and TRBJ2-1, with 7 bases matching TRBD1. Germline lookup yields CDR1 KGHDR and CDR2 SFDVKD. The CDR3 is 17 amino acids. V was pared by 2 bases and J by 0 bases, with 6 bases of the junction left unmatched.

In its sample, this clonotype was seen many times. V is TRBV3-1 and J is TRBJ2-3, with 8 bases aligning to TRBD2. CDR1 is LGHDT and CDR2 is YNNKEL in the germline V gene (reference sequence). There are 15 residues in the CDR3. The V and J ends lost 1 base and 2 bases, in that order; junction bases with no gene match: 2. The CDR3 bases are TGTGCCAGCAGCCAAGCGCGGGGGGCCACAGATACGCAGTATTTT. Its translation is CASSQARGATDTQYF.